Sequencing of this T cell receptor (beta chain) was carried out in a study of cytomegalovirus exposure and HLA in healthy donors (TCRdb year 2017). For context, the study as a whole: According to an earlier analysis of several hundred of the donors, some 170 million T cells yielded 100 million or so unique TCR beta sequences and about 280 Gb of sequence data. In the later analysis, no new phenotypic data were used to find candidate immune exposures; instead, reliance was placed on TCR beta sequences and their occurrence across donors. A later analysis re-examined previously published TCR beta repertoires from 610 or so donors and added high-resolution HLA genotyping to investigate patterns of TCR occurrence. A separate validation cohort of roughly 130 different subjects was used in addition to the approximately 700-subject first cohort. Donor age, sex, ethnicity and CMV serostatus were compiled together with the repertoire data. Approximately 300 gigabases of sequencing data and roughly 80 million unique TCR sequences made up an early release that covered some 640 HLA-typed donors. To decide whether each TCR beta V gene segment behaved as functional or pseudogenic, an earlier analysis of fewer than 750 of the donors relied on high-throughput TCR beta sequencing. The aim of the study was to test whether cataloging public T cell receptors could identify signatures of past pathogen exposure. Among around 400 genotyped donors of the cohort, an average of roughly 230,000 unique TCR beta nucleotide sequences was sequenced per donor, of which roughly 18% were non-productive. Every repertoire in the discovery cohort had been generated on one and the same sequencing platform. HLA typing included class I and class II loci at four-digit resolution. The study used immunosequencing to profile the T cell repertoires of approximately 650 subjects and linked those repertoires to cytomegalovirus serostatus. A later genetic analysis took genome-wide SNP genotypes for about three fifths of the 666 donors and used that subset as a discovery cohort. Typing coverage varied by locus: about 620-640 donors for A, B, C, DRB1 and DQB1; more than 500 for DQA1; over 600 for DPA1; roughly 450 for DPB1. To predict cytomegalovirus infection status, the study brought together high-throughput TCR immunosequencing, statistical association of individual TCRs with disease status, and machine learning. Among the roughly 390 genotyped donors, approximately 81% belonged to the genetic ancestry cluster associated with self-reported Caucasian donors. Because of strong linkage in the cohort, a few DR-DQ haplotypes were treated as single units for association and clustering.

What the authors observed across the whole study: A later analysis found that HLA-associated TCR beta chains were more clonally expanded and had lower generation probabilities than equally common non-associated chains. The 87-base-pair reads could not distinguish some IMGT-functional V segments, including TRBV6-2 and TRBV6-3, so those segments were excluded. Because counts were too low, about 15 rarely observed V segments, including chromosome 9 orphons, were left out of the earlier analysis of about 620 of the donors. For the cohort, immune exposure information was limited to CMV serostatus. Across donors, most TCR sequences were observed very rarely, whereas some public TCRs were present in many individuals. A later analysis found that TCR association rates varied across HLA loci, with DRB1 alleles showing the most associated TCRs and HLA-C alleles the fewest. The cohort was sequenced for TCR beta chains only, and without alpha or paired-chain data the features that could be detected were limited. A few of the identified cytomegalovirus-associated TCR beta chains were confirmed in vitro to be specific for cytomegalovirus antigens. The authors suggested that the approach could potentially be extended to other disease states and immunological phenotypes. A further reported finding was that TCR beta sequences accurately predicted the HLA-A and HLA-B alleles for most subjects in the first cohort. In a later genetic analysis, a missense DCLRE1C variant was associated with V-gene and J-gene trimming of TCR beta chains, and the association was replicated in an independent cohort. Specific HLA alleles were associated with some 15,000 TCR beta sequences at a false discovery rate of 0.05 in a later analysis. A cluster of highly shared sequence variants was judged likely to be a technical artifact of the sequencing pipeline. When HLA alleles, especially DR and DQ, strongly co-occurred, attributing TCR associations to individual alleles was difficult. Because HLA typing was missing for some donors at each locus, association tests included only the typed subset. Several of the top co-occurrence clusters appeared to be linked to parvovirus B19, influenza, CMV and Epstein-Barr virus, according to a later analysis. In both the original and validation cohorts, the classifier was reported to diagnose cytomegalovirus status with high specificity and sensitivity. In a later analysis, most CMV-associated TCR beta chains were found to appear HLA-restricted, with HLA associations seemingly driven largely by CMV exposure. Presence/absence analyses assumed roughly uniform sequencing depth across donors, an assumption that may not hold. Linkage disequilibrium might explain the correlated functional status among segregating V segments, but an unknown experimental factor could not be excluded. The study gave a list of about 170 TCR beta chains associated with cytomegalovirus. In a later genetic analysis, fewer N-insertions in productive TCRs were reported among donors in an Asian-associated ancestry cluster than the roughly 640-donor mean. In an earlier analysis of more than 450 of the donors, most TCR beta V segments were observed in productive rearrangements about 87% or about 30% of the time, broadly matching IMGT annotations.

The library was made by the immunoSEQ multiplex PCR assay. The multiplex PCR relied on a mix of 60 forward primers for TCR Vbeta segments and 13 reverse primers for TCR Jbeta segments. Amplification of the CDR3 region of rearranged TCR beta genes was performed with a multiplex PCR assay on genomic DNA. On the Illumina HiSeq System, the amplified TCR beta libraries were sequenced as 87-base-pair reads. The authors' analysis ran thus. A later analysis counted about 80 million unique TCR beta chains across the 650 to 800 repertoires, and some 11 million of these chains were shared by at least two donors. Raw reads were error-corrected and collapsed into unique sequences with a nearest-neighbor algorithm that merged closely related sequences to remove PCR and sequencing errors. Alignment of CDR3 sequences to IMGT reference sequences was used to assign V, D and J gene segments. For a sequence to be retained, a match of at least six nucleotides to both a V gene segment and a J gene segment was required. Rearrangements were called productive when the CDR3 lacked stop codons and stayed in frame with V and J; all others were non-productive. CDR3 was defined according to IMGT convention as the region running from the second conserved V-encoded cysteine to the conserved J-encoded phenylalanine. Sequences without an unambiguous match to a single V gene segment were excluded from the earlier analysis of a few hundred of the donors. In an earlier analysis of around 590 of the donors, a V segment was called functional when productive rearrangements were above 56.7%, and segregating when the standard deviation between donors exceeded 5%. To diagnose cytomegalovirus status from the catalog of TCR beta chain sequences, a statistical classification framework was built. In a later analysis, V and J genes were assigned by comparing TCR nucleotide sequences against IMGT/GENE-DB human TR gene sequences. The TCRdist pipeline was used in a later analysis to assign CDR3 sequences and most-parsimonious VDJ recombination scenarios. In a later analysis, every TCR beta chain was defined by the combination of its CDR3 amino acid sequence and its V-gene family, and reads without a unique V-gene family were dropped. A later analysis removed several hundred highly shared, low-generation-probability nucleotide sequences to deal with suspected cross-contamination and a sequencing artifact. For each public chain, a later analysis derived a clonal expansion index from normalized ranks of inferred template counts within each repertoire. A later analysis computed generation probabilities with a VDJ recombination model fitted to out-of-frame rearrangements, and checked the results against IGoR. In a later analysis, hypergeometric tests were used to score TCR-TCR, TCR-HLA and TCR-CMV co-occurrence, with a repertoire-size bias correction applied to TCR pairs. A later analysis estimated false discovery rates by permuting HLA or CMV assignments 20 times. A later analysis grouped co-occurring TCRs with DBSCAN, adding TCRdist sequence similarity when clustering within HLA-allele-positive subsets. Co-occurrence clustering excluded repertoires with fewer than 30,000 or more than 120,000 public chains, plus five with anomalous nucleotide sharing. In TCRdb, the immuneACCESS table is reduced to in-frame sequences with V and J assigned. These tables do not hold every clone; where another copy was compared, an unresolved V gene accounts for under half, and the others remain unexplained. V and J calls and clone size are given by that table; D and trimming were obtained from the DNA. Recorded for this sample are some 150,000 clones; 73% of them occurred a single time. The leading ten clones occupy roughly an eighth of the sample.

The cohort comprised approximately 700 healthy bone marrow donors. Cohort members were all nominally healthy when sampled, although unrecorded immune exposures were likely present. Of the 666 cohort members, 250 to 300 had positive CMV serostatus and 350 to 400 had negative CMV serostatus, and CMV serostatus was not recorded for the donor. Every donor gave a peripheral blood sample, and the peripheral blood mononuclear cells from that sample were used for TCR beta sequencing. Genomic DNA was extracted from the blood cell samples with the Qiagen DNeasy Blood Extraction Kit. CDR1 and CDR2 (MNHEY, SMNVEV) derive from the germline V gene (reference sequence). The CDR3 holds 13 amino acids from the cysteine to the phenylalanine. Only CDR3 DNA is held: 39 bases, read in frame from base 1. Worth noting for this clone: Its antigen target is currently unknown. At one boundary the junction diverges from the germline segment, which might be a read error. Within the sample, other DNA sequences also encode this same CDR3.

The receptor was derived from a human donor in good health. The chain uses TRBV27 and TRBJ1-1, with the D gene call left open. Material for sequencing was PBMCs. This receptor carries the CDR3 CASSFTSNTEAFF. The DNA sequence follows: TGTGCCAGTAGTTTCACGAGCAACACTGAAGCTTTCTTT.